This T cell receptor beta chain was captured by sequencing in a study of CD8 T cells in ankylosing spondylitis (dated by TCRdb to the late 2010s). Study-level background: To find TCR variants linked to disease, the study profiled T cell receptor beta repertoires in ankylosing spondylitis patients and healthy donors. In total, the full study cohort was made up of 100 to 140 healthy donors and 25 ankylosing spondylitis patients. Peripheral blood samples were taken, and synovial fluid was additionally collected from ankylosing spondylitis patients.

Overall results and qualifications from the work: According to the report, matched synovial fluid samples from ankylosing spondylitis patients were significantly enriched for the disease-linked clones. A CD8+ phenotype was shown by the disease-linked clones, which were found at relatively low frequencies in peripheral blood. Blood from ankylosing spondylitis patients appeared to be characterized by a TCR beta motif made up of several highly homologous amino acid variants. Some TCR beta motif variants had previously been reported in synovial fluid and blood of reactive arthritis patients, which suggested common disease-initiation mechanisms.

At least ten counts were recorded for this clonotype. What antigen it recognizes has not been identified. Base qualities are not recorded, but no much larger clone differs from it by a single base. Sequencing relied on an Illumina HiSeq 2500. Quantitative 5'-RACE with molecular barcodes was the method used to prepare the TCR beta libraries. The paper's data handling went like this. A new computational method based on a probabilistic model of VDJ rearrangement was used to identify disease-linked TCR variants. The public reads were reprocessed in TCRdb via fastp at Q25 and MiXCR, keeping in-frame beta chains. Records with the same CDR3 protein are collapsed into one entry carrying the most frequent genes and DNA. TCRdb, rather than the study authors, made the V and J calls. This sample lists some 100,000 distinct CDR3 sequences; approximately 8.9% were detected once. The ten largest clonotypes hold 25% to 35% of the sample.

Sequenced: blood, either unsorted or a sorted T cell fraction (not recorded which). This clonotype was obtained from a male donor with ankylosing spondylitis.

The CDR3 sequence is CSARDLVNYGYTF. The bases are TGCAGTGCTAGAGATTTAGTTAACTATGGCTACACCTTC. The chain is made from TRBV20-1 and TRBJ1-2; the D gene identity is not certain. The junction shows trimming of 0 bases on V and 1 base on J, plus 6 bases between the germline ends. Taken from the germline V gene (reference sequence), the CDR1 and CDR2 loops are DFQATT and SNEGSKA. Spanning cysteine to phenylalanine, the CDR3 consists of 13 amino acids. Of all the DNA, just the CDR3 is kept, 39 bases in frame from base 1.